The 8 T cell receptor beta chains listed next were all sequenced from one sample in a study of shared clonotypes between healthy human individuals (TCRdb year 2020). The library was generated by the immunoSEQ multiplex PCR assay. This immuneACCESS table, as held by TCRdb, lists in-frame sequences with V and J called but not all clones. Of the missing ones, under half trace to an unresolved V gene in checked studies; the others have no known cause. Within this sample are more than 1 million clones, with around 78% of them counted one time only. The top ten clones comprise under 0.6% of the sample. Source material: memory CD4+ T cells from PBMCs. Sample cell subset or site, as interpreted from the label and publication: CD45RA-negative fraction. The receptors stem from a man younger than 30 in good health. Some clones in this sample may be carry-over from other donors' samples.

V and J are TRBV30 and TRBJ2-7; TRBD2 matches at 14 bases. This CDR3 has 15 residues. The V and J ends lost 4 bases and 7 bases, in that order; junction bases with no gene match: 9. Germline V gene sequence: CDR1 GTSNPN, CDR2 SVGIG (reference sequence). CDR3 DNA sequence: TGTGCCTGGAACGAGGGACTAGCGGGAGAGGAGGAGCAGTACTTC. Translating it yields CAWNEGLAGEEEQYF. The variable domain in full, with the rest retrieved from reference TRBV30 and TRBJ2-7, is SQTIHQWPATLVQPVGSPLSLECTVEGTSNPNLYWYRQAAGRGLQLLFYSVGIGQISSEVPQNLSASRPQDRQFILSSKKLLLSDSGFYLCAWNEGLAGEEEQYFGPGTRLTVT.

The CDR3 nucleotides are TGTGCCAGAAGCTCGCTATGGCTAATCTGTCGTGGCTACACCTTC. Protein product: CARSSLWLICRGYTF. V usage is TRBV5-3 and J usage is TRBJ1-2, with D unresolved. TRBV5-3 falls under the ORF class, with uncertain function. This CDR3 contains 15 residues. The ends were cut back, 3 bases at V and 7 bases at J, with 19 bases in the middle.

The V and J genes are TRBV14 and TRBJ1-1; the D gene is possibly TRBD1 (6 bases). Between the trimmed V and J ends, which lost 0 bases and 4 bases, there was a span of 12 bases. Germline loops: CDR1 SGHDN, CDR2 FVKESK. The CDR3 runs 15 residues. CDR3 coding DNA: TGTGCCAGCAGCCAAGAGTTGGCAGGGGTCACTGAAGCTTTCTTT. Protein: CASSQELAGVTEAFF.

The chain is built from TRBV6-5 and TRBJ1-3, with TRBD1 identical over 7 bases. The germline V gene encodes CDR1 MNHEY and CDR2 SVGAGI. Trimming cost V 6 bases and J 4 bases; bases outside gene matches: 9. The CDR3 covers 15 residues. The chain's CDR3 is CASRRRGLGGNTIYF. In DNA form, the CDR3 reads TGTGCCAGCAGACGGAGGGGGCTGGGCGGAAACACCATATATTTT.

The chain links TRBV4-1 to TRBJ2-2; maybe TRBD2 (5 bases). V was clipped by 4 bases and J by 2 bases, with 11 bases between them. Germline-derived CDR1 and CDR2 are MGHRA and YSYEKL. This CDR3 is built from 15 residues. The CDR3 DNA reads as TGCGCCAGCAGCCCTAGGGAGCTTAACACCGGGGAGCTGTTTTTT. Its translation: CASSPRELNTGELFF.

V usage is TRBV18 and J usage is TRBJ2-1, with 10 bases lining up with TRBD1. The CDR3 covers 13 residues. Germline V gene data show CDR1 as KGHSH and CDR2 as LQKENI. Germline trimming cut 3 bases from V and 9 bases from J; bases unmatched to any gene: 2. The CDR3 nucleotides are TGTGCCAGCTCACCCGGACAGGGGGGTGAGCAGTTCTTC. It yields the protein CASSPGQGGEQFF.

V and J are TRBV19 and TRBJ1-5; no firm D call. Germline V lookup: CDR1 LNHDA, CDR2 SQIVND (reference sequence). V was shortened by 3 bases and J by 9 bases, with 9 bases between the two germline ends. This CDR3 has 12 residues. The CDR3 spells CASSISRGPQHF. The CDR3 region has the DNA TGTGCCAGTAGTATCTCTCGGGGGCCCCAGCATTTT.

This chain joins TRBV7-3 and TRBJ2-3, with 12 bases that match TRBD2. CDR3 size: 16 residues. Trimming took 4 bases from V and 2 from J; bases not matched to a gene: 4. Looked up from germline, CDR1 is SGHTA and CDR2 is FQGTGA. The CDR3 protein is CASSSGLAGITDTQYF. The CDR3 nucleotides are TGTGCCAGCAGCTCCGGACTAGCGGGAATCACAGATACGCAGTATTTT.